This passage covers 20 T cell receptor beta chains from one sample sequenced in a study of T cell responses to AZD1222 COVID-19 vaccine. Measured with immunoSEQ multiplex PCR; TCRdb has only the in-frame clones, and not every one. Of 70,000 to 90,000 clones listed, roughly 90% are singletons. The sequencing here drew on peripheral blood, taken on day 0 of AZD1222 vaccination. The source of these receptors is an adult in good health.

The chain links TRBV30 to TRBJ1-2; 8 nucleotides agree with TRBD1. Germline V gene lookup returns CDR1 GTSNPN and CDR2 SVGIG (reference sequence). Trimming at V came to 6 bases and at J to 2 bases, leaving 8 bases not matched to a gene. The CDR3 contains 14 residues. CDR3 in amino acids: CACPGQGKNYGYTF. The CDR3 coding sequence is TGTGCCTGCCCCGGACAGGGAAAAAACTATGGCTACACCTTC.

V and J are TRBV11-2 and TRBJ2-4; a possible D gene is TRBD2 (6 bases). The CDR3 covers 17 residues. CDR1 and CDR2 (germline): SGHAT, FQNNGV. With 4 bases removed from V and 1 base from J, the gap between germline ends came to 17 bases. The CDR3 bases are TGTGCCAGCAGCTCCAATATCGGGAGACTTGCCAAAAACATTCAGTACTTC. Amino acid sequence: CASSSNIGRLAKNIQYF.

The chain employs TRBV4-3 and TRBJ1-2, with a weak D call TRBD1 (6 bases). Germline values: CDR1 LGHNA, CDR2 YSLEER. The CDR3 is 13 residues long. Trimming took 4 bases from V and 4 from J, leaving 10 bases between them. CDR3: CASSPQGGYGYTF. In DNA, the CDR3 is TGCGCCAGCAGCCCCCAAGGGGGCTATGGCTACACCTTC.

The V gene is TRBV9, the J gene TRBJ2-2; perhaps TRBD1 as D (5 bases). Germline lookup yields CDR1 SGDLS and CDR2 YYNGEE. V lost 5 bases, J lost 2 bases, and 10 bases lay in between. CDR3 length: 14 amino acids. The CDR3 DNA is TGTGCCAGCAGTAGTCAGGGAAACACCGGGGAGCTGTTTTTT. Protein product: CASSSQGNTGELFF.

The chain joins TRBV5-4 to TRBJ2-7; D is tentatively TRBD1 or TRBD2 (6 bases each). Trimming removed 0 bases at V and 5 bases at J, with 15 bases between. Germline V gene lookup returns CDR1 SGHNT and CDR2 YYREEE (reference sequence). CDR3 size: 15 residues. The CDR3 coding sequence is TGTGCCAGCAGCTTGGTTGGGGGCGGAGGGGACGAGCAGTACTTC. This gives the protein CASSLVGGGGDEQYF.

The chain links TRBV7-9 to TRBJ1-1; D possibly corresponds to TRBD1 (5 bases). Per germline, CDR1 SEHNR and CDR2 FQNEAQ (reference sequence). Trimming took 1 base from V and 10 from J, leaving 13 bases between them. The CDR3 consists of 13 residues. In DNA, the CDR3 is TGTGCCAGCAGCTTAGTGGGCCAGGGCCCAGCTTTCTTT. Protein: CASSLVGQGPAFF.

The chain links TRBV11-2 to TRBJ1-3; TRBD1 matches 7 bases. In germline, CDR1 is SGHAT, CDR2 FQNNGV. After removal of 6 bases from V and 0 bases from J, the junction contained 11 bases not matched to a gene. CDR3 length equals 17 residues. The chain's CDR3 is CASRGAPGGSSGNTIYF. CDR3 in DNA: TGTGCCAGCAGGGGGGCCCCAGGGGGGAGCTCTGGAAACACCATATATTTT. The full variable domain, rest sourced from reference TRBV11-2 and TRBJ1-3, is EAGVAQSPRYKIIEKRQSVAFWCNPISGHATLYWYQQILGQGPKLLIQFQNNGVVDDSQLPKDRFSAERLKGVDSTLKIQPAKLEDSAVYLCASRGAPGGSSGNTIYFGEGSWLTVV.

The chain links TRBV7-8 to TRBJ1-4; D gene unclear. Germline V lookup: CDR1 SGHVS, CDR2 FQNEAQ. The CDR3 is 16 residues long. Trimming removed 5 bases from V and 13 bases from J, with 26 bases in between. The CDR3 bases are TGTGCCAGCAGCCCGGGTTTGCCGGGCCCTTATACCGGACTGTTTTTT. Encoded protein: CASSPGLPGPYTGLFF. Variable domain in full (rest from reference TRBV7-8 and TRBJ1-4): GAGVSQSPRYKVAKRGQDVALRCDPISGHVSLFWYQQALGQGPEFLTYFQNEAQLDKSGLPSDRFFAERPEGSVSTLKIQRTQQEDSAVYLCASSPGLPGPYTGLFFGSGTQLSVL.

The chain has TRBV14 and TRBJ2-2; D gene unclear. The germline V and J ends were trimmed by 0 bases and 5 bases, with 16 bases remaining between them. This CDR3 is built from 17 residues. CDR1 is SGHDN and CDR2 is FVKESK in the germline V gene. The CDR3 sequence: CASSQDLQSAQTGELFF. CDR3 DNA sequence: TGTGCCAGCAGCCAAGATCTTCAGTCAGCCCAAACCGGGGAGCTGTTTTTT.

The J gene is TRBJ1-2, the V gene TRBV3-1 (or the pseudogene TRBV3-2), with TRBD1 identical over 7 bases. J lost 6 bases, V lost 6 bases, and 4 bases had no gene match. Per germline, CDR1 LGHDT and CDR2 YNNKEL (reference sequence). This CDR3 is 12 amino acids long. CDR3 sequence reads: CASRSTGDGYTF. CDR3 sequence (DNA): TGTGCCAGCAGATCCACAGGGGATGGCTACACCTTC.

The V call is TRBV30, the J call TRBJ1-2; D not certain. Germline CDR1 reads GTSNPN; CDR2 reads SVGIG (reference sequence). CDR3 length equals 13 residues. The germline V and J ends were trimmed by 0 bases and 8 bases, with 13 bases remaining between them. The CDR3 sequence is CAWSVPGFEGYTF. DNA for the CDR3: TGTGCCTGGAGTGTGCCGGGGTTCGAAGGCTACACCTTC. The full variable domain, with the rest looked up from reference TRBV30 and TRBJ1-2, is SQTIHQWPATLVQPVGSPLSLECTVEGTSNPNLYWYRQAAGRGLQLLFYSVGIGQISSEVPQNLSASRPQDRQFILSSKKLLLSDSGFYLCAWSVPGFEGYTFGSGTRLTVV.

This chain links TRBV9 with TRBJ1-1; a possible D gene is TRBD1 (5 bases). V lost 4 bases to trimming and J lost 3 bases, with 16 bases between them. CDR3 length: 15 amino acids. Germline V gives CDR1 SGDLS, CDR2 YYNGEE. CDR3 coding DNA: TGTGCCAGCAGCCCTCAACGGGCAGGGTACACTGAAGCTTTCTTT. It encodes CASSPQRAGYTEAFF.

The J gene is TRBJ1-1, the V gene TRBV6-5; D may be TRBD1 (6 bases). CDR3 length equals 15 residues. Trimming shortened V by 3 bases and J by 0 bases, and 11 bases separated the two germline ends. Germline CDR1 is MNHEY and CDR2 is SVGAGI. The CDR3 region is CASSYGGRMNTEAFF. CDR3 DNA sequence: TGTGCCAGCAGTTATGGGGGCAGGATGAACACTGAAGCTTTCTTT.

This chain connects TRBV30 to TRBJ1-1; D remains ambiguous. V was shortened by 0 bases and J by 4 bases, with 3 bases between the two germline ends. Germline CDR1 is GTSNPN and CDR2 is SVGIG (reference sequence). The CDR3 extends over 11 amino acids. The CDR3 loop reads CAWSVSTEAFF. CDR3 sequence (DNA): TGTGCCTGGAGTGTGAGCACTGAAGCTTTCTTT.

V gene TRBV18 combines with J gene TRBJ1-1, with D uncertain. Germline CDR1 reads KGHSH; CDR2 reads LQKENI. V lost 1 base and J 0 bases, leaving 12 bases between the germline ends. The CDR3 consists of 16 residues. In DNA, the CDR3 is TGTGCCAGCTCACCACTTGGGCGGGCCTTGAACACTGAAGCTTTCTTT. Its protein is CASSPLGRALNTEAFF.

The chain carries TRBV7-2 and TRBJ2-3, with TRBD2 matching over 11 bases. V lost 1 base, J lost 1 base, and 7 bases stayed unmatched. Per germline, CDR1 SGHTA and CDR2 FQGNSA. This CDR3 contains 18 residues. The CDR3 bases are TGTGCCAGCAGCTTAGTTCCCGGACTAGCGGGCCGCACAGATACGCAGTATTTT. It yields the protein CASSLVPGLAGRTDTQYF.

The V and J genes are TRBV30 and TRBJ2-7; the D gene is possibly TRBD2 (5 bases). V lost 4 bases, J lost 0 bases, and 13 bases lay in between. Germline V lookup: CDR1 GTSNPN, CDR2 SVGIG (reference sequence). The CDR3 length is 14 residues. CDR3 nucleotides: TGTGCCTGGACCGAGCGGCTAGTCTCCTACGAGCAGTACTTC. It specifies CAWTERLVSYEQYF.

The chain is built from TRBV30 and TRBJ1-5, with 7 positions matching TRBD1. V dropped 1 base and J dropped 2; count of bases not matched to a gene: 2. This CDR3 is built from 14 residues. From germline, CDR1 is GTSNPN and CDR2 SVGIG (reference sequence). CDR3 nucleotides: TGTGCCTGGAGTGACAGGGGTGGCAATCAGCCCCAGCATTTT. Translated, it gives CAWSDRGGNQPQHF.

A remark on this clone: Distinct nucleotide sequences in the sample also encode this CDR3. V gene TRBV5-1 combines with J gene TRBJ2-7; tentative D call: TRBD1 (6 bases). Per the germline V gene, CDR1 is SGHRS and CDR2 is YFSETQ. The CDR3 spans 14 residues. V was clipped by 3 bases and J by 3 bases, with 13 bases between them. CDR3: CASSSSTGSYEQYF. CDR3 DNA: TGCGCCAGCAGCTCATCAACAGGGAGCTACGAGCAGTACTTC.

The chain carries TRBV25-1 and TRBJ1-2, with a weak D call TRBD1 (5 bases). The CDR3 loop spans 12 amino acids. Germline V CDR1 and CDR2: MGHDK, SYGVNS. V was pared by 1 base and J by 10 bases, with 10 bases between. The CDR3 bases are TGTGCCAGCAGTGAATCGGGGGTCCACTACACCTTC. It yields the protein CASSESGVHYTF.